These 26 T cell receptor beta chains were all obtained from the same sample, sequenced in a study of early T cells in non-severe SARS-CoV-2 infection. MiXCR, run by TCRdb on the 5' RACE reads, gives a single entry per CDR3 protein. The profile shows 30,000 to 40,000 distinct CDR3 sequences, roughly 7.1% of them singletons. Specimen: whole blood, collected at baseline. The receptor set was obtained from an adult who was a healthcare worker with PCR-confirmed SARS-CoV-2 infection or an uninfected control (not recorded which).

This clonotype occurred a few times. The chain has TRBV24-1 and TRBJ2-2; 7 nucleotides align to TRBD1. Germline V lookup: CDR1 KGHDR, CDR2 SFDVKD. Trimming took 4 bases from V and 2 from J; bases not matched to a gene: 6. The CDR3 has 16 amino acids. CDR3 sequence: CATSDAGTANTGELFF. CDR3 nucleotide sequence: TGTGCCACCAGTGACGCCGGGACAGCTAACACCGGGGAGCTGTTTTTT.

The rearrangement links TRBV5-6 to TRBJ1-1; D unresolved. This CDR3 has 14 amino acids. Germline loops: CDR1 SGHDT, CDR2 YYEEEE. Trimming cost V 4 bases and J 6 bases, with 16 bases left between them. The CDR3 DNA is TGTGCCAGCAGCGCCGGCTGGGGTTACCCTGAAGCTTTCTTT. Protein: CASSAGWGYPEAFF.

This clonotype was seen ten or more times. This chain joins TRBV20-1 and TRBJ2-7; 8 nucleotides match TRBD2. CDR1 is DFQATT, CDR2 SNEGSKA, per germline (reference sequence). This CDR3 contains 16 residues. J gave up 4 bases and V 6 bases, and 17 bases lay outside the gene matches. The CDR3 loop is CSAIGFGASGPYEQYF. The CDR3 DNA reads TGCAGTGCAATCGGTTTCGGGGCTAGCGGGCCTTACGAGCAGTACTTC.

This clonotype was seen at least ten times. The chain employs TRBV20-1 and TRBJ2-5, with D unresolved. This CDR3 has 18 residues. The germline V gene has CDR1 DFQATT and CDR2 SNEGSKA (reference sequence). With 0 bases removed from V and 2 bases from J, the gap between germline ends came to 22 bases. The CDR3 bases are TGCAGTGCTAGAGATTCCGACCCCGGAGCTGTCAGACAAGAGACCCAGTACTTC. Translating it yields CSARDSDPGAVRQETQYF.

V gene TRBV11-3 combines with J gene TRBJ2-5; tentative D call: TRBD1 (6 bases). The CDR3 runs to 13 residues. The germline V gene encodes CDR1 SGHNT and CDR2 YENEEA. V was pared by 4 bases and J by 4 bases, with 10 bases between. CDR3 DNA sequence: TGTGCCAGCAGCTCCACAGGGCCAGAGACCCAGTACTTC. As protein: CASSSTGPETQYF.

This clonotype was recorded only once. The chain recombines TRBV24-1 with TRBJ2-1; 14 nucleotides agree with TRBD2. Germline V gene data show CDR1 as KGHDR and CDR2 as SFDVKD. J lost 9 bases, V lost 4 bases, and 7 bases had no gene match. The CDR3 has 16 amino acids. CDR3 sequence: CATSDRGTSGSIEQFF. The CDR3 DNA is TGTGCCACCAGTGACCGAGGGACTAGCGGGAGTATTGAGCAGTTCTTC.

The CDR3 region has the DNA TGTGCCAGTAGTCCCTCCCCGGGACTAGCGGGAGAGGAGCAGTTCTTC. Translation: CASSPSPGLAGEEQFF. This chain connects TRBV19 to TRBJ2-1, with 14 bases identical to TRBD2. CDR1 is LNHDA and CDR2 is SQIVND in the germline V gene (reference sequence). V trimming: 5 bases; J trimming: 10 bases; junction bases outside the gene matches: 10. The CDR3 consists of 16 residues.

This clonotype was counted at least ten times. J is TRBJ2-5 and V is TRBV6-6; the match to TRBD2 covers 10 bases. Germline V lookup: CDR1 MNHNY, CDR2 SVGAGI (reference sequence). This CDR3 is 14 amino acids long. The J segment lost 3 bases and the V segment lost 7 bases, leaving 5 bases of the junction unmatched. The CDR3 DNA sequence: TGTGCCAGCACCCTCGGACTAGCGGAAGAGACCCAGTACTTC. It codes for CASTLGLAEETQYF.

In this sample, this clonotype turned up many times. V gene TRBV2 combines with J gene TRBJ1-2, with TRBD1 as a possible D gene (5 bases). Germline V gives CDR1 SNHLY, CDR2 FYNNEI. Trimming removed 2 bases at V and 4 bases at J, with 23 bases between. This CDR3 is 18 amino acids long. The DNA of the CDR3 is TGTGCCAGCAGTGAACAGCTGAGGTTGGGTCCGGGGGGCTATGGCTACACCTTC. Residues: CASSEQLRLGPGGYGYTF.

This clonotype turned up a few times. The chain recombines TRBV7-2 with TRBJ2-6, with D hard to call. The germline gives CDR1 SGHTA, CDR2 FQGNSA. Trimming shortened V by 0 bases and J by 1 base, and 4 bases separated the two germline ends. The length of the CDR3 is 15 residues. The CDR3 sequence is CASSLAGSGANVLTF. As DNA, the CDR3 is TGTGCCAGCAGCTTAGCAGGGTCTGGGGCCAACGTCCTGACTTTC.

This clonotype occurred a few times. The V and J genes are TRBV4-3 and TRBJ1-6; perhaps TRBD1 as D (6 bases). This CDR3 comprises 17 residues. Germline V lookup: CDR1 LGHNA, CDR2 YSLEER. V lost 0 bases and J 7 bases, leaving 16 bases between the germline ends. CDR3 sequence: CASSQDIGGLPNSPLHF. For the CDR3, the DNA is TGCGCCAGCAGCCAAGATATTGGGGGGCTTCCCAATTCACCCCTCCACTTT.

There are many counts of this clonotype. The rearrangement links TRBV12-3 or TRBV12-4 to TRBJ2-1, with D tentatively TRBD2 (6 bases). Trimming took off 1 base at V and 9 bases at J, with 16 bases between the two ends. The CDR3 is made up of 15 amino acids. The CDR3 DNA reads as TGTGCCAGCAGTTTAGGTTGGTCTAGCGCTGGTGAGCAGTTCTTC. It specifies CASSLGWSSAGEQFF.

This clonotype was counted many times. V is TRBV20-1 and J is TRBJ2-5; perhaps D is TRBD1 or TRBD2 (7 bases each). The CDR3 runs to 13 residues. The germline V gene has CDR1 DFQATT and CDR2 SNEGSKA (reference sequence). V gave up 3 bases and J gave up 5 bases, with 13 bases separating them. The CDR3 region has the DNA TGCAGTGCTAGGTCAGGGGGAGGGGAGACCCAGTACTTC. Translating gives CSARSGGGETQYF.

The gene calls are TRBV5-8 and TRBJ2-6; possible D gene TRBD1, 5 bases. V was clipped by 2 bases and J by 1 base, with 22 bases between them. Germline V gene lookup returns CDR1 SGHTS and CDR2 YDEGEE. The CDR3 contains 20 residues. In DNA form, the CDR3 reads TGTGCCAGCAGCTTTCGAAGGTCGGCAGGGCGACAATCTGGGGCCAACGTCCTGACTTTC. Translating it yields CASSFRRSAGRQSGANVLTF.

This clonotype came up many times. This chain links TRBV3-1 with TRBJ1-2; 7 positions agree with TRBD1. The CDR3 covers 14 residues. Germline V gene data show CDR1 as LGHDT and CDR2 as YNNKEL (reference sequence). V lost 4 bases to trimming and J lost 8 bases; unmatched junction nucleotides: 10. Here the CDR3 DNA reads TGTGCCAGCAGCCGAACAGGGGCGAGAGGAGGCTACACCTTC. It codes for CASSRTGARGGYTF.

This clonotype was detected a few times. This rearrangement joins TRBV7-9 to TRBJ1-1; 10 nucleotides agree with TRBD1. In germline, CDR1 is SEHNR, CDR2 FQNEAQ (reference sequence). The CDR3 consists of 15 residues. V gave up 8 bases and J gave up 1 base; unmatched junction bases: 7. This chain's CDR3 is CASGWGQGRNTEAFF. The DNA of the CDR3 is TGTGCCAGCGGCTGGGGACAGGGGCGGAACACTGAAGCTTTCTTT.

The chain uses TRBV29-1 and TRBJ2-5; D unclear. Trimming left V 3 bases short and J 5 bases short, with 13 bases between. Germline values: CDR1 SQVTM, CDR2 ANQGSEA. CDR3 size: 13 residues. CDR3 in DNA: TGCAGCGTTGAGGATTCCTATCAGGAGACCCAGTACTTC. This codes for CSVEDSYQETQYF. The full variable domain, completed using reference TRBV29-1 and TRBJ2-5, is SAVISQKPSRDICQRGTSLTIQCQVDSQVTMMFWYRQQPGQSLTLIATANQGSEATYESGFVIDKFPISRPNLTFSTLTVSNMSPEDSSIYLCSVEDSYQETQYFGPGTRLLVL.

The table lists this clonotype with many counts. The gene calls are TRBV28 and TRBJ2-3, with D possibly being TRBD1 or TRBD2 (6 bases each). V dropped 4 bases and J dropped 4 bases, with 18 bases sitting between them. The CDR3 consists of 16 residues. The V gene's germline CDR1 is MDHEN and CDR2 SYDVKM. CDR3 region: CASSSPRGGTSDTQYF. DNA of the CDR3: TGTGCCAGCAGTTCACCGCGAGGGGGGACTTCAGATACGCAGTATTTT.

The sample holds a few counts of this clonotype. This sequence joins TRBV6-2 or TRBV6-3 and TRBJ1-1; the D gene is possibly TRBD1 (5 bases). V lost 2 bases and J lost 3, with 7 bases in between. Germline V gene lookup returns CDR1 MNHEY and CDR2 SVGEGT. The CDR3 is 13 amino acids. CDR3 sequence (DNA): TGTGCCAGCAGTTACGAGGGGCACACTGAAGCTTTCTTT. It encodes CASSYEGHTEAFF.

This clonotype has at least ten counts. V and J are TRBV5-1 and TRBJ2-7; D tentatively fits TRBD1 or TRBD2 (5 bases each). This CDR3 spans 15 amino acids. With 4 bases removed from V and 0 bases from J, the gap between germline ends came to 14 bases. CDR1 and CDR2 (germline): SGHRS, YFSETQ. The CDR3 loop is CASSPGTGFSYEQYV. The CDR3 DNA is TGCGCCAGCAGCCCCGGGACGGGATTCTCCTACGAGCAGTACGTC.

This clonotype was observed many times. This chain uses TRBV20-1 with TRBJ2-1; 10 nucleotides agree with TRBD2. The J segment lost 2 bases and the V segment lost 4 bases, leaving 2 bases of the junction unmatched. CDR1 is DFQATT and CDR2 is SNEGSKA in the germline V gene (reference sequence). There are 14 residues in the CDR3. CDR3 protein: CSAIAGGAYNEQFF. CDR3 coding DNA: TGCAGTGCTATAGCGGGAGGAGCCTACAATGAGCAGTTCTTC.

V usage is TRBV7-9 and J usage is TRBJ2-3; no reliable D call. The CDR3 is 13 residues long. Per the germline V gene, CDR1 is SEHNR and CDR2 is FQNEAQ (reference sequence). V shed 5 bases and J shed 5 bases, with 11 bases lying between them. CDR3 protein: CASSPLVVDTQYF. The CDR3 DNA reads as TGTGCCAGCAGCCCCCTGGTTGTAGATACGCAGTATTTT.

This clonotype was seen at least ten times. CDR3 sequence (DNA): TGTGCCAGCAGTTGGGGCGAGAACTATGGCTACACCTTC. Amino acid sequence: CASSWGENYGYTF. The chain carries TRBV6-5 and TRBJ1-2; possible D gene TRBD1, 5 bases. V lost 4 bases, J lost 2 bases, and 8 bases lay in between. Germline CDR1 MNHEY, CDR2 SVGAGI. The CDR3 spans 13 residues.

This clonotype appeared a few times. The V and J genes are TRBV9 and TRBJ2-1; tentative D call: TRBD1 (6 bases). CDR3 size: 14 residues. Per germline, CDR1 SGDLS and CDR2 YYNGEE. Trimming removed 7 bases from V and 2 bases from J, with 13 bases in between. The CDR3 DNA follows: TGTGCCAGCCAACAGGGAGAACCCTACAATGAGCAGTTCTTC. Translation gives CASQQGEPYNEQFF.

V gene TRBV15 combines with J gene TRBJ1-2; 8 nucleotides line up with TRBD1. This CDR3 has 14 residues. Unmatched junction bases numbered 7, after V lost 5 bases and J lost 5 bases. Germline CDR1 and CDR2: LNHNV and YYDKDF (reference sequence). The CDR3 region has the DNA TGTGCCACCAGCGGCCCAGGGGGCGTTTATGGCTACACCTTC. It translates to CATSGPGGVYGYTF. The full variable domain, its missing parts supplied by reference TRBV15 and TRBJ1-2, is DAMVIQNPRYQVTQFGKPVTLSCSQTLNHNVMYWYQQKSSQAPKLLFHYYDKDFNNEADTPDNFQSRRPNTSFCFLDIRSPGLGDTAMYLCATSGPGGVYGYTFGSGTRLTVV.

This clonotype has just a few counts. The rearrangement uses TRBV29-1 and TRBJ2-1; tentatively, D is TRBD2 (5 bases). Per germline, CDR1 SQVTM and CDR2 ANQGSEA. The CDR3 runs to 14 residues. V lost 4 bases to trimming and J lost 5 bases, with 15 bases between them. CDR3 amino acids: CSVGPSFGNNEQFF. The CDR3 coding sequence is TGCAGCGTTGGACCTAGCTTCGGCAACAATGAGCAGTTCTTC.